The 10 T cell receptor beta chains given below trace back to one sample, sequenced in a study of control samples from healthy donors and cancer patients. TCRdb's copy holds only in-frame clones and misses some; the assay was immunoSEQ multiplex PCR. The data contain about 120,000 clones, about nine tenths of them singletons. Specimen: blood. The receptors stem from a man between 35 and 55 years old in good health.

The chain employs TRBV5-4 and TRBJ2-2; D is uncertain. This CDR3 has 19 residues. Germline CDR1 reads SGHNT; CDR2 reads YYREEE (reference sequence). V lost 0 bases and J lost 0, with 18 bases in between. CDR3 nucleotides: TGTGCCAGCAGCTTGGGCGGTACCTCTACATATACGAACACCGGGGAGCTGTTTTTT. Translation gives CASSLGGTSTYTNTGELFF. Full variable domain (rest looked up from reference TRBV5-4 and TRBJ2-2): ETGVTQSPTHLIKTRGQQVTLRCSSQSGHNTVSWYQQALGQGPQFIFQYYREEENGRGNFPPRFSGLQFPNYSSELNVNALELDDSALYLCASSLGGTSTYTNTGELFFGEGSRLTVL.

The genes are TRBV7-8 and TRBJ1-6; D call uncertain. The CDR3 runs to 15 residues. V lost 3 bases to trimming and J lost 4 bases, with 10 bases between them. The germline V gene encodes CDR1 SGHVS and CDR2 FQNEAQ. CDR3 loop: CASSLTTPYNSPLHF. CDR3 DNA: TGTGCCAGCAGCTTGACAACTCCGTATAATTCACCCCTCCACTTT.

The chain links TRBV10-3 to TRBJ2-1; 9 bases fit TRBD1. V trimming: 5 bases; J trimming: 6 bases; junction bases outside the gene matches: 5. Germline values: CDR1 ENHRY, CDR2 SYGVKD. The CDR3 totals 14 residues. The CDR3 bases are TGTGCCATCAGTTCCGGGACAGGGTTCAATGAGCAGTTCTTC. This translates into CAISSGTGFNEQFF.

The CDR3 spells CASSLRVINEQFF. In DNA form, the CDR3 reads TGTGCCAGCAGCCTTAGGGTTATCAATGAGCAGTTCTTC. The chain carries TRBV16 and TRBJ2-1; D unresolved. Between the trimmed V and J ends, which lost 4 bases and 6 bases, there was a span of 10 bases. CDR3 length equals 13 residues. From germline, CDR1 is KGHSY and CDR2 FQNENV.

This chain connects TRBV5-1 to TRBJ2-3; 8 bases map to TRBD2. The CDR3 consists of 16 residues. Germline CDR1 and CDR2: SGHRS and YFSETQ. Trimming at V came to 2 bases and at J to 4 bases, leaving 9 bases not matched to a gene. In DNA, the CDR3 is TGCGCCAGCAGCTTAGCCGGCGGGGGGCGCGCAGATACGCAGTATTTT. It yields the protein CASSLAGGGRADTQYF.

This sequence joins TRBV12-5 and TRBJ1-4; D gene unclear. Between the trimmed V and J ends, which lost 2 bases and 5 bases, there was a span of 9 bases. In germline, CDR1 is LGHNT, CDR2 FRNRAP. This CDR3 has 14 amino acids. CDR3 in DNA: TGTGCTAGTGGTTTGACCGGCGGAAATGAAAAACTGTTTTTT. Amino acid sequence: CASGLTGGNEKLFF. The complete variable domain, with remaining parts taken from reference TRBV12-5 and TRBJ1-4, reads DARVTQTPRHKVTEMGQEVTMRCQPILGHNTVFWYRQTMMQGLELLAYFRNRAPLDDSGMPKDRFSAEMPDATLATLKIQPSEPRDSAVYFCASGLTGGNEKLFFGSGTQLSVL.

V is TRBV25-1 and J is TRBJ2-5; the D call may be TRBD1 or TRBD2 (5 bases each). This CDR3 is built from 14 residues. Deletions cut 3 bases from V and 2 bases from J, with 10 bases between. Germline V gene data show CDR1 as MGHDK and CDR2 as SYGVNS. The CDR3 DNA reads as TGTGCCAGCAGTGATCCCGGGGCACAAGAGACCCAGTACTTC. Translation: CASSDPGAQETQYF.

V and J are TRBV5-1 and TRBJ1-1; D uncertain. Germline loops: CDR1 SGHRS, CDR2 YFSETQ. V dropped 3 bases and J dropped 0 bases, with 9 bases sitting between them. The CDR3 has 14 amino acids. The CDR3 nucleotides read TGCGCCAGCAGCTCCACTTGGGTGAACACTGAAGCTTTCTTT. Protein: CASSSTWVNTEAFF.

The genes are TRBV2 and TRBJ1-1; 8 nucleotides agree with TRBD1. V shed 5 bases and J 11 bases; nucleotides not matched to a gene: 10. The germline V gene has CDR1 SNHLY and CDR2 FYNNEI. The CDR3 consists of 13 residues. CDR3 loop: CASSQRQGTRAFF. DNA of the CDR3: TGTGCCAGCAGTCAAAGACAGGGGACGCGCGCTTTCTTT.

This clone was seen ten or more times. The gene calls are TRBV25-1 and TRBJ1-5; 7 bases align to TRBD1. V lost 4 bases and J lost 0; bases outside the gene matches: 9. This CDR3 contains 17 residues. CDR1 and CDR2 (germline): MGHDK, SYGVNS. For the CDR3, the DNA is TGTGCCAGCAGTGCAGGACAGGCCCACGGTAGCAATCAGCCCCAGCATTTT. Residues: CASSAGQAHGSNQPQHF. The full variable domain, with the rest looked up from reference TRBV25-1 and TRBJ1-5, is EADIYQTPRYLVIGTGKKITLECSQTMGHDKMYWYQQDPGMELHLIHYSYGVNSTEKGDLSSESTVSRIRTEHFPLTLESARPSHTSQYLCASSAGQAHGSNQPQHFGDGTRLSIL.